The rows below give T cell receptor beta chains drawn from one sample of a study of CD8 T cells in Susac syndrome. One entry per CDR3 protein, called by TCRdb with MiXCR from the immunoSEQ multiplex PCR reads. Of more than 200,000 distinct CDR3 sequences in the sample, about 94% were seen once. Sequenced input: CD4+ T cells from PBMCs. The receptors shown here come from a human donor with Susac syndrome. CDR3s leave out the opening cysteine and the closing phenylalanine or tryptophan. Each record gives: J gene, V gene, CDR3 protein.

TRBJ1-6 | TRBV20-1 | SAVRAPGSPLH
TRBJ1-2 | TRBV20-1 | SASSGGAMDGYT
TRBJ2-2 | TRBV5-1 | ASSLGTFTGELF
TRBJ2-3 | TRBV11-1 | ASRSTSGTTDTQY
TRBJ1-1 | TRBV20-1 | SARDGRGLEAF
TRBJ2-1 | TRBV11-3 | ATSLGGPGEQF
TRBJ2-3 | TRBV19 | ASMTQWGTDTQY
TRBJ1-1 | TRBV27 | ASSFQDSRTNTEAF
TRBJ1-1 | TRBV9 | ASSVGREGVHTEAF
TRBJ1-1 | TRBV18 | ASSPVDILNTEAF
TRBJ1-1 | TRBV7-3 | ASRRTESLMNTEAF
TRBJ1-5 | TRBV20-1 | SAKSRQGDWQPQH
TRBJ2-7 | TRBV12-3/TRBV12-4 | ASSFRSGGVGAYEQY
TRBJ2-5 | TRBV20-1 | SARDWGTGRETQY
TRBJ2-1 | TRBV29-1 | SVLPNEKTEQF
TRBJ1-1 | TRBV12-3/TRBV12-4 | ASSFGQINTEAF
TRBJ2-5 | TRBV7-2 | ASSVTSQETQY
TRBJ2-2 | TRBV5-6 | ASSKTGMSTGELF
TRBJ2-3 | TRBV27 | ASSLSIGPSTDTQY
TRBJ2-1 | TRBV5-1 | ASSLGGGQAEQF
TRBJ2-1 | TRBV6-1 | ASSQPPGKESNEQF
TRBJ2-1 | TRBV12-3/TRBV12-4 | ASGTTGGNNNQF
TRBJ2-1 | TRBV9 | ASNNRDSHNEQF
TRBJ1-6 | TRBV4-3 | ASSQVGNRGRSSPLH
TRBJ2-1 | TRBV18 | ASSFRDEQF
TRBJ2-5 | TRBV5-4 | ASSLPGGAGETQY
TRBJ2-7 | TRBV20-1 | SAREAGEAYEQY
TRBJ2-3 | TRBV7-8 | ASSWTHQGASGGTDTQY
TRBJ2-7 | TRBV3-1 | ASSPQAPVDEQY
TRBJ1-1 | TRBV5-1 | ASSLGLVTEAF
TRBJ1-5 | TRBV4-1 | ASSQGPDQPQH
TRBJ1-2 | TRBV12-3/TRBV12-4 | ASSPGTNPNYGYT
TRBJ2-5 | TRBV7-2 | ASSLGAHEGTQY
TRBJ1-1 | TRBV7-2 | ASSLALVPGTEAF
TRBJ1-2 | TRBV12-3/TRBV12-4 | ASSAVGRGSLYGYT
TRBJ1-6 | TRBV4-3 | ASSPVGQGNSPLH
TRBJ2-1 | TRBV3-1 | ASSPSGESNEQF
TRBJ1-1 | TRBV30 | AWNYGGNTEAF
TRBJ1-6 | TRBV10-3 | ATTGTGESPLH
TRBJ1-3 | TRBV18 | ASSPYGQGNTIY
TRBJ2-6 | TRBV5-6 | ASSETGGSGANVLT
TRBJ1-5 | TRBV20-1 | SANPEGGNQPQH
TRBJ2-6 | TRBV9 | ASSVGTGGSGANVLT
TRBJ2-7 | TRBV7-2 | ASSLGVGAVTSYEQY
TRBJ1-2 | TRBV20-1 | STQDRGNYGYT
TRBJ2-2 | TRBV6-5 | ASSYTLPGGGTGELF
TRBJ2-5 | TRBV4-3 | ASSQGVQGGTGETQY
TRBJ2-1 | TRBV29-1 | SVDGRLGGEQF
TRBJ1-5 | TRBV6-2/TRBV6-3 | ASSPSRGARNQPQH
TRBJ2-1 | TRBV27 | ASSLHREYEQF
TRBJ1-4 | TRBV4-3 | ASSQDGAGEKLF
TRBJ2-5 | TRBV7-9 | ASSLPGTVETQY
TRBJ2-7 | TRBV5-1 | ASSLVGQATSEQY
TRBJ1-2 | TRBV20-1 | SARDLESGGENYGYT
TRBJ2-7 | TRBV30 | AWSLDRDRGQY
TRBJ2-7 | TRBV4-1 | ASSPPAGGSYEQY
TRBJ1-1 | TRBV6-2/TRBV6-3 | ASMSGGTNTEAF